The clone carrying this T cell receptor (beta chain) occurred once. Its antigen is still unknown. The data were taken from a study of T cells in localized non-small cell lung cancer. Sequencing used immunoSEQ multiplex PCR; TCRdb keeps in-frame clones, though not all of them. Of around 67,000 clones in the sample, about 90% were seen once. Study-wide results and limits: A median of approximately 57 clones ranked among the top 100 in tumor appeared in adjacent lung. Uninvolved nearby lung showed the greatest T cell clonality, exceeding that found in tumor.

From germline, CDR1 is SGHTA and CDR2 FQGTGA. The length of the CDR3 is 14 residues. V shed 6 bases and J 5 bases; nucleotides not matched to a gene: 9. The receptor was isolated from a woman aged 35 to 70 with stage I lung adenocarcinoma. The J gene is TRBJ1-1, the V gene TRBV7-3; 7 bases align to TRBD1. Sequenced material: peripheral blood, taken before any cancer treatment. CDR3: CASRQGPAVTEAFF. CDR3 coding DNA: TGTGCCAGCAGACAGGGGCCCGCGGTTACTGAAGCTTTCTTT. Full variable domain (missing parts from reference TRBV7-3 and TRBJ1-1): GAGVSQTPSNKVTEKGKYVELRCDPISGHTALYWYRQSLGQGPEFLIYFQGTGAADDSGLPNDRFFAVRPEGSVSTLKIQRTERGDSAVYLCASRQGPAVTEAFFGQGTRLTVV.